This entry lists 15 T cell receptor beta chains sequenced from one sample in a study of cytomegalovirus exposure and HLA in healthy donors. Both 60 Vbeta primers and 13 Jbeta primers went into the PCR. Assay used: immunoSEQ multiplex PCR; TCRdb lists only in-frame clones, some missing. The sample includes 160,000 or so clones, roughly 80% of them seen just once. The sequenced material came from PBMCs. The receptors shown here come from a man aged 25-45 years in good health and CMV-seronegative.

In the case of this clone: Within the sample, other DNA sequences also encode this same CDR3. Written as DNA, the CDR3 is TGTGCCAGCAGCGTAGGAGGAGATACGCAGTATTTT. Translation: CASSVGGDTQYF. V is TRBV9 and J is TRBJ2-3; D is undetermined. V was pared by 0 bases and J by 5 bases, with 4 bases between. The CDR3 is made up of 12 amino acids. Per germline, CDR1 SGDLS and CDR2 YYNGEE.

This clone came up once. This rearrangement joins TRBV6-1 to TRBJ1-6, with no clear D. The V end lost 5 bases, the J end lost 5 bases, and 13 bases lay between the germline ends. CDR3 length: 15 residues. Germline lookup yields CDR1 MNHNS and CDR2 SASEGT. The CDR3 loop is CASSKVRGDNSPLHF. The DNA for the CDR3 is TGTGCCAGCAGTAAGGTGCGGGGAGATAATTCACCCCTCCACTTT.

The chain is built from TRBV5-1 and TRBJ2-5; D is possibly TRBD1 (5 bases). V shed 0 bases and J shed 1 base, with 7 bases lying between them. CDR3 length equals 14 residues. CDR1 is SGHRS and CDR2 is YFSETQ in the germline V gene. Here the CDR3 reads CASSLGTTQETQYF. The CDR3 DNA is TGCGCCAGCAGCTTGGGGACAACCCAAGAGACCCAGTACTTC.

This clone was counted once. This chain uses TRBV28 with TRBJ2-7; D is undetermined. Germline CDR1 and CDR2: MDHEN and SYDVKM. This CDR3 comprises 12 residues. The V end was cut by 4 bases, the J end by 6 bases, with 10 bases between. The CDR3 protein is CASSSLGGEQYF. DNA of the CDR3: TGTGCCAGCAGTTCCCTAGGCGGCGAGCAGTACTTC.

This chain connects TRBV5-5 to TRBJ1-2; a possible D gene is TRBD1 (5 bases). Germline CDR1 and CDR2: SGHKS and YYEKEE (reference sequence). V was cut by 4 bases and J by 6 bases, with 25 bases left in between. The CDR3 runs 17 residues. CDR3 bases: TGTGCCAGCAGCCCCATCCTTCAAGGGGTACCAGGAGATGGCTACACCTTC. It yields the protein CASSPILQGVPGDGYTF.

This chain links TRBV9 with TRBJ2-2; no clear D gene. The CDR3 loop spans 17 amino acids. In germline, CDR1 is SGDLS, CDR2 YYNGEE. Trimming left V 3 bases short and J 0 bases short, with 15 bases between. The CDR3 nucleotides are TGTGCCAGCAGCGGCCAGTTTGGCGCGGCGAACACCGGGGAGCTGTTTTTT. Translation: CASSGQFGAANTGELFF.

The genes are TRBV5-1 and TRBJ1-1; D may be TRBD1 (6 bases). Trimming stripped 4 bases from V and 4 bases from J, with 17 bases between. This CDR3 contains 15 residues. Germline CDR1 and CDR2: SGHRS and YFSETQ. The CDR3 DNA reads as TGCGCCAGCAGCCGACCTGGGGGGGCGGGCACTGAAGCTTTCTTT. It specifies CASSRPGGAGTEAFF.

The V and J genes are TRBV7-8 and TRBJ1-1, with 7 bases fitting TRBD1. J was trimmed by 3 bases and V by 1 base; bases with no gene match: 5. This CDR3 region has 15 residues. Germline V gives CDR1 SGHVS, CDR2 FQNEAQ. The CDR3 DNA reads TGTGCCAGCAGCTTAGGGACAGGTGGGGACACTGAAGCTTTCTTT. This sequence encodes CASSLGTGGDTEAFF.

This chain joins TRBV5-6 and TRBJ2-3; 8 bases are shared with TRBD2. Germline V CDR1 and CDR2: SGHDT, YYEEEE. The CDR3 totals 17 residues. V lost 2 bases, J lost 1 base, and 9 bases stayed unmatched. CDR3 nucleotides: TGTGCCAGCAGCTTTCCGAGCGGGGGCCCACGCACAGATACGCAGTATTTT. Translation gives CASSFPSGGPRTDTQYF.

The chain links TRBV2 to TRBJ2-7; 8 bases are shared with TRBD1. The CDR3 is 13 residues long. The germline CDR1 and CDR2 sequences are SNHLY and FYNNEI. The ends lost 7 bases at V and 7 bases at J; junction bases unmatched: 9. The CDR3 DNA reads as TGTGCCAGCACTCGACAGGGGTGGGCTGAGCAGTACTTC. This encodes CASTRQGWAEQYF.

Only a few counts were recorded for this clone. This chain connects TRBV30 to TRBJ1-4; 7 bases are shared with TRBD1. This CDR3 has 13 residues. CDR1 is GTSNPN, CDR2 SVGIG, per germline (reference sequence). With V trimmed by 4 bases and J by 9 bases, 8 bases remained unmatched. In DNA, the CDR3 is TGTGCCTGGAAACCTTCAGGGGGACAAAAACTGTTTTTT. This sequence encodes CAWKPSGGQKLFF.

This clone has just one count. The chain combines TRBV29-1 with TRBJ2-4; possible D gene TRBD1, 6 bases. The CDR3 totals 13 residues. Trimming shortened V by 4 bases and J by 4 bases, and 11 bases separated the two germline ends. Looked up from germline, CDR1 is SQVTM and CDR2 is ANQGSEA. Here the CDR3 reads CSVGGGLKNIQYF. CDR3 coding DNA: TGCAGCGTTGGTGGGGGCCTTAAAAACATTCAGTACTTC. Full variable domain (outside the CDR3, taken from reference TRBV29-1 and TRBJ2-4): SAVISQKPSRDICQRGTSLTIQCQVDSQVTMMFWYRQQPGQSLTLIATANQGSEATYESGFVIDKFPISRPNLTFSTLTVSNMSPEDSSIYLCSVGGGLKNIQYFGAGTRLSVL.

The chain links TRBV19 to TRBJ1-1, with D possibly matching TRBD1 (5 bases). Trimming pared 6 bases from V and 0 bases from J, leaving 11 bases between. This CDR3 has 14 residues. Per the germline V gene, CDR1 is LNHDA and CDR2 is SQIVND (reference sequence). The CDR3 reads CASRVGHMNTEAFF. The CDR3 nucleotides read TGTGCCAGTAGGGTTGGACACATGAACACTGAAGCTTTCTTT.

In this sample, this clone turned up a few times. The chain carries TRBV28 and TRBJ2-7; no firm D call. The CDR3 is 14 residues long. Germline V gene data show CDR1 as MDHEN and CDR2 as SYDVKM. Trimming pared 2 bases from V and 5 bases from J, leaving 13 bases between. CDR3 residues: CASSLPSRSNEQYF. Written as DNA, the CDR3 is TGTGCCAGCAGTTTACCTAGTAGGTCTAACGAGCAGTACTTC.

The chain uses TRBV28 and TRBJ1-5, with 8 nucleotides matching TRBD1. CDR3 length: 13 amino acids. Per germline, CDR1 MDHEN and CDR2 SYDVKM. V shed 6 bases and J 8 bases; nucleotides not matched to a gene: 6. The CDR3 spells CASRTGDLEPQHF. In nucleotides, the CDR3 is TGTGCCAGCAGGACAGGGGACTTGGAGCCCCAGCATTTT.